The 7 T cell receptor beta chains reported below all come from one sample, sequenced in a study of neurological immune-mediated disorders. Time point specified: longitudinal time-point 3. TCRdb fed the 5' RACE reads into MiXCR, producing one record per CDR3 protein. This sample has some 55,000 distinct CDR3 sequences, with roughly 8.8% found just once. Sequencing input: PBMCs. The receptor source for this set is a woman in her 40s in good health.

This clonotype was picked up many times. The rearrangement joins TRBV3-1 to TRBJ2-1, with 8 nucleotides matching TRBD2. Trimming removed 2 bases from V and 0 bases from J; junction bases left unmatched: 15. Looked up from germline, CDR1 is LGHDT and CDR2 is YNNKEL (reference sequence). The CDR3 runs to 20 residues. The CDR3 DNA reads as TGTGCCAGCAGCCAATATCTTGCGGGAGGCTGGGGCAGCTCCTACAATGAGCAGTTCTTC. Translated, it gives CASSQYLAGGWGSSYNEQFF.

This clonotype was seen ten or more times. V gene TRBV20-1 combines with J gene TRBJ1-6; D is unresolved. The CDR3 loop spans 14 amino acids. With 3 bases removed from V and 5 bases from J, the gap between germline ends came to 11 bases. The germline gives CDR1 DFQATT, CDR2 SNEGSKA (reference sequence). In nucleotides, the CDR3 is TGCAGTGCTAGGAGAGCGGAAAATAATTCACCCCTCCACTTT. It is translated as CSARRAENNSPLHF.

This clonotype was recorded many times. The DNA for the CDR3 is TGCAGTGCTAGAGTTTTGAACACTGAAGCTTTCTTT. This translates into CSARVLNTEAFF. The chain recombines TRBV20-1 with TRBJ1-1; D is ambiguous. V lost 1 base and J 0 bases, leaving 3 bases between the germline ends. This CDR3 comprises 12 residues. Germline V gene sequence: CDR1 DFQATT, CDR2 SNEGSKA (reference sequence).

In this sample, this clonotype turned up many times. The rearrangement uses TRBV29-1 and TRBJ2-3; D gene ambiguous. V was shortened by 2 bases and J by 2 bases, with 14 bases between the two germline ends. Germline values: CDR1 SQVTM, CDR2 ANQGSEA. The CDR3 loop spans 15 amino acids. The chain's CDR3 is CSVEPNGGLTDTQYF. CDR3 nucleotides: TGCAGCGTTGAACCTAACGGCGGTCTCACAGATACGCAGTATTTT.

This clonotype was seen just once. The CDR3 bases are TGTGCCAGCTCACGCATGACAGGGCAGCAAGAGACCCAGTACTTC. It codes for CASSRMTGQQETQYF. V gene TRBV18 combines with J gene TRBJ2-5, with 7 positions matching TRBD1. Germline CDR1 reads KGHSH; CDR2 reads LQKENI. V gave up 4 bases and J gave up 2 bases; unmatched junction bases: 7. The CDR3 loop spans 15 amino acids.

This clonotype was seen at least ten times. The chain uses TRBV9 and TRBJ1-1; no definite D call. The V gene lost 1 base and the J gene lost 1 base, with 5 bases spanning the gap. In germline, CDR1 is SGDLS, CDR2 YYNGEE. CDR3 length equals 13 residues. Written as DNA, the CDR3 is TGTGCCAGCAGCGTAATGGGGAACACTGAAGCTTTCTTT. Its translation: CASSVMGNTEAFF.

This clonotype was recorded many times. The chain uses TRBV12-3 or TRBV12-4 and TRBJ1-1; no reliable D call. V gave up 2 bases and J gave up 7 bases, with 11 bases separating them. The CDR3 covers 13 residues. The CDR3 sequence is CASSLTRMSEAFF. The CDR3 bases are TGTGCCAGCAGTTTAACCCGGATGAGTGAAGCTTTCTTT.